Following are 30 T cell receptor beta chains from one sample sequenced in a study of blood T cell repertoires in COVID-19. Sequencing was performed with immunoSEQ multiplex PCR; in TCRdb, only in-frame clones are kept and a portion is missing. The sample lists approximately 100,000 clones, about 90% seen once, with roughly 4.2% in the top ten. Sample: peripheral blood. These receptors were taken from a human donor with COVID-19, enrolled during active disease. The donor label of this sample is uncertain.

This clone was detected only a few times. J is TRBJ2-3 and V is TRBV2; 10 bases map to TRBD2. This CDR3 comprises 14 residues. V was pared by 6 bases and J by 8 bases, with 8 bases of the junction left unmatched. CDR1 and CDR2 (germline): SNHLY, FYNNEI. CDR3 DNA: TGTGCCAGCAGAGGGACTAGCGATTCCGGTACGCAGTATTTT. It specifies CASRGTSDSGTQYF. Combining the CDR3 with reference TRBV2 and TRBJ2-3 gives the whole variable domain EPEVTQTPSHQVTQMGQEVILRCVPISNHLYFYWYRQILGQKVEFLVSFYNNEISEKSEIFDDQFSVERPDGSNFTLKIRSTKLEDSAMYFCASRGTSDSGTQYFGPGTRLTVL.

This clone was counted a single time. This chain connects TRBV5-4 to TRBJ2-2; 9 bases line up with TRBD1. This CDR3 spans 15 amino acids. V was pared by 4 bases and J by 3 bases, with 4 bases of the junction left unmatched. Germline V gives CDR1 SGHNT, CDR2 YYREEE (reference sequence). The DNA of the CDR3 is TGTGCCAGCAGCCCCGGGACAGGGCACACCGGGGAGCTGTTTTTT. This translates into CASSPGTGHTGELFF.

The chain employs TRBV5-5 and TRBJ2-2, with D possibly TRBD1 on 5 matching bases. The CDR3 runs to 17 residues. The ends were cut back, 0 bases at V and 9 bases at J, with 21 bases in the middle. Per germline, CDR1 SGHKS and CDR2 YYEKEE (reference sequence). The CDR3 region has the DNA TGTGCCAGCAGCTTGGCCACGGACACCTGGTCCGAAAGGGAGCTGTTTTTT. It translates to CASSLATDTWSERELFF.

The chain has TRBV4-1 and TRBJ1-2; weak D call: TRBD1 (6 bases). Germline-derived CDR1 and CDR2 are MGHRA and YSYEKL. This CDR3 has 16 residues. The V end was cut by 4 bases, the J end by 0 bases, with 15 bases between. The CDR3 protein is CASSRASGEANYGYTF. The CDR3 DNA is TGCGCCAGCAGCCGGGCATCAGGGGAAGCTAACTATGGCTACACCTTC.

In regard to this clone: At one boundary the junction diverges from the germline segment, which might be a read error. This chain joins TRBV29-1 and TRBJ2-7; the D is unclear. Germline loops: CDR1 SQVTM, CDR2 ANQGSEA. This CDR3 has 9 amino acids. The CDR3 here is CSVDKFRSF. The CDR3, as DNA: TGCAGCGTTGATAAGTTCAGGTCCTTC.

The rearrangement links TRBV7-9 to TRBJ2-5, with a tentative D call TRBD1 (6 bases). Germline loops: CDR1 SEHNR, CDR2 FQNEAQ (reference sequence). There are 14 residues in the CDR3. V was clipped by 6 bases and J by 2 bases, with 13 bases between them. In DNA form, the CDR3 reads TGTGCCAGCAGATTAATCACAGGGCAAGAGACCCAGTACTTC. This translates into CASRLITGQETQYF.

This rearrangement joins TRBV20-1 to TRBJ2-1, with D possibly TRBD1 on 5 matching bases. V was pared by 3 bases and J by 6 bases, with 15 bases between. Germline V gene data show CDR1 as DFQATT and CDR2 as SNEGSKA (reference sequence). CDR3 length: 14 amino acids. The CDR3: CSASPLGLVNEQFF. CDR3 nucleotide sequence: TGCAGTGCTAGTCCCCTGGGGCTAGTCAATGAGCAGTTCTTC.

The rearrangement joins TRBV28 to TRBJ2-1, with 12 positions matching TRBD2. Germline lookup yields CDR1 MDHEN and CDR2 SYDVKM. Trimming removed 5 bases from V and 9 bases from J; junction bases left unmatched: 11. The CDR3 runs to 16 residues. CDR3 region: CASSLSSSGGGGEQFF. CDR3 sequence (DNA): TGTGCCAGCAGTCTTAGCTCTAGCGGGGGGGGAGGTGAGCAGTTCTTC.

The gene calls are TRBV5-1 and TRBJ2-5; 12 bases align to TRBD2. The CDR3 length is 16 residues. Germline V gene lookup returns CDR1 SGHRS and CDR2 YFSETQ. V shed 1 base, J shed 5 bases, and the junction held 6 bases outside the gene matches. The CDR3 spells CASSLLLAGGQETQYF. CDR3 in DNA: TGCGCCAGCAGCTTGCTGCTAGCGGGAGGGCAGGAGACCCAGTACTTC.

This clone was detected only a few times. The chain couples TRBV18 to TRBJ2-7; 7 bases match TRBD1. There are 16 residues in the CDR3. V was pared by 3 bases and J by 3 bases, with 11 bases of the junction left unmatched. Germline V gene lookup returns CDR1 KGHSH and CDR2 LQKENI. CDR3 in DNA: TGTGCCAGCTCACCTCCCGCCCGAGGGGGCCGCTACGAGCAGTACTTC. This codes for CASSPPARGGRYEQYF.

This clone was seen only once. V is TRBV28 and J is TRBJ2-7; 11 bases map to TRBD2. CDR1 and CDR2 (germline): MDHEN, SYDVKM. V trimming: 5 bases; J trimming: 2 bases; junction bases outside the gene matches: 8. The CDR3 has 16 amino acids. CDR3 nucleotide sequence: TGTGCCAGCAGTACACGGACTAGCGGGCGCGCCTACGAGCAGTACTTC. It yields the protein CASSTRTSGRAYEQYF.

The genes are TRBV11-2 and TRBJ1-1; D is unresolved. The germline V and J ends were trimmed by 1 base and 1 base, with 7 bases remaining between them. This CDR3 has 14 amino acids. In germline, CDR1 is SGHAT, CDR2 FQNNGV. This CDR3 is CASSLGLTNTEAFF. The CDR3 DNA reads as TGTGCCAGCAGCTTAGGACTAACGAACACTGAAGCTTTCTTT.

V and J are TRBV7-2 and TRBJ1-3; D not resolved. The ends were cut back, 4 bases at V and 2 bases at J, with 6 bases in the middle. The CDR3 runs 13 residues. Germline CDR1 reads SGHTA; CDR2 reads FQGNSA. Written as DNA, the CDR3 is TGTGCCAGCAGCTCGACAACTGGAAACACCATATATTTT. Translating it yields CASSSTTGNTIYF.

This clone was picked up one time. V and J are TRBV29-1 and TRBJ1-5, with D hard to call. V was trimmed by 7 bases and J by 5 bases, leaving 9 bases between them. CDR3 length equals 11 residues. The germline CDR1 and CDR2 sequences are SQVTM and ANQGSEA. CDR3 bases: TGCAGCGCAGTTCAGGATCAGCCCCAGCATTTT. Translating it yields CSAVQDQPQHF.

The chain has TRBV27 and TRBJ1-4, with 7 bases identical to TRBD1. CDR1 is MNHEY and CDR2 is SMNVEV in the germline V gene (reference sequence). The CDR3 is 14 residues long. Unmatched junction bases numbered 8, after V lost 5 bases and J lost 8 bases. CDR3 in DNA: TGTGCCAGCAGTCCCCGACAGGGTTGGGAAAAACTGTTTTTT. Its translation is CASSPRQGWEKLFF.

The J gene is TRBJ2-6, the V gene TRBV9; a possible D gene is TRBD2 (5 bases). The V and J ends lost 4 bases and 0 bases respectively, with 14 bases between them. Per germline, CDR1 SGDLS and CDR2 YYNGEE. The CDR3 length is 17 residues. Here the CDR3 reads CASSIELGSSGANVLTF. DNA of the CDR3: TGTGCCAGCAGCATTGAACTAGGGAGCTCTGGGGCCAACGTCCTGACTTTC.

This clone was observed a single time. J is TRBJ2-7 and V is TRBV18, with 10 bases identical to TRBD1. CDR1 and CDR2 from the germline V gene are KGHSH and LQKENI. With V trimmed by 2 bases and J by 5 bases, 6 bases remained unmatched. CDR3 length: 15 residues. CDR3 DNA sequence: TGTGCCAGCTCACCATCCGGGACAGGGGAGAACGAGCAGTACTTC. As protein: CASSPSGTGENEQYF.

This rearrangement joins TRBV24-1 to TRBJ2-2, with 9 nucleotides matching TRBD1. V shed 3 bases and J 3 bases; nucleotides not matched to a gene: 4. Germline CDR1 reads KGHDR; CDR2 reads SFDVKD. The CDR3 contains 16 residues. The CDR3 loop reads CATSDPGQGHTGELFF. Written as DNA, the CDR3 is TGTGCCACCAGTGATCCGGGACAGGGACACACCGGGGAGCTGTTTTTT.

This clone was observed a single time. The rearrangement joins TRBV25-1 to TRBJ1-2, with TRBD1 matching 8 bases. The CDR3 extends over 15 amino acids. Trimming removed 4 bases from V and 4 bases from J; junction bases left unmatched: 8. Germline-derived CDR1 and CDR2 are MGHDK and SYGVNS. CDR3 sequence reads: CASSVGQGFAYGYTF. The DNA for the CDR3 is TGTGCCAGCAGTGTCGGACAGGGATTCGCCTATGGCTACACCTTC.

The V and J genes are TRBV13 and TRBJ2-7; 8 bases are a match to TRBD2. Germline values: CDR1 PRHDT, CDR2 FYEKMQ (reference sequence). CDR3 length equals 16 residues. V was pared by 5 bases and J by 5 bases, with 14 bases of the junction left unmatched. CDR3 DNA sequence: TGTGCCAGCAGCCGGTTCCGGGGGGGCCGAGTAGACGAGCAGTACTTC. It translates to CASSRFRGGRVDEQYF.

The chain joins TRBV6-9 to TRBJ2-1; 9 bases line up with TRBD2. V lost 2 bases and J lost 2; bases outside the gene matches: 10. Germline V gene sequence: CDR1 MNHGY, CDR2 SVAAGI. This CDR3 contains 18 residues. The chain's CDR3 is CASSYTLGPSGAYNEQFF. For the CDR3, the DNA is TGTGCCAGCAGTTATACCTTAGGTCCTAGCGGGGCCTACAATGAGCAGTTCTTC.

J is TRBJ1-3 and V is TRBV5-4; D is unclear. Trimming shortened V by 3 bases and J by 2 bases, and 3 bases separated the two germline ends. This CDR3 contains 12 residues. Germline assignment: CDR1 SGHNT and CDR2 YYREEE (reference sequence). CDR3 loop: CASSSPGNTIYF. The CDR3 DNA sequence: TGTGCCAGCAGCTCTCCTGGAAACACCATATATTTT.

The chain carries TRBV21-1 and TRBJ1-3. TRBV21-1 is marked as a pseudogene. CDR3 length: 13 residues. The CDR3 loop reads CASSKRRGNTIYF. CDR3 sequence (DNA): TGTGCCAGCAGCAAAAGGAGGGGAAACACCATATATTTT.

The rearrangement uses TRBV4-1 and TRBJ1-6; 8 bases line up with TRBD1. The CDR3 contains 16 residues. Germline V CDR1 and CDR2: MGHRA, YSYEKL. V was clipped by 1 base and J by 8 bases; unmatched bases: 7. The CDR3 here is CASSQVPTGDDSPLHF. The CDR3 DNA reads TGCGCCAGCAGCCAAGTTCCGACAGGGGACGATTCACCCCTCCACTTT.

J is TRBJ1-2 and V is TRBV7-9; D is perhaps TRBD1 (6 bases). The germline gives CDR1 SEHNR, CDR2 FQNEAQ (reference sequence). V was cut by 5 bases and J by 4 bases, with 11 bases left in between. This CDR3 has 13 residues. CDR3 sequence reads: CASSLQQGYGYTF. For the CDR3, the DNA is TGTGCCAGCAGCCTCCAACAGGGCTATGGCTACACCTTC. Full variable domain (rest looked up from reference TRBV7-9 and TRBJ1-2): DTGVSQNPRHKITKRGQNVTFRCDPISEHNRLYWYRQTLGQGPEFLTYFQNEAQLEKSRLLSDRFSAERPKGSFSTLEIQRTEQGDSAMYLCASSLQQGYGYTFGSGTRLTVV.

This chain links TRBV6-5 with TRBJ1-2, with 7 bases aligning to TRBD1. CDR1 is MNHEY and CDR2 is SVGAGI in the germline V gene. V shed 4 bases, J shed 8 bases, and the junction held 7 bases outside the gene matches. The CDR3 loop spans 13 amino acids. This CDR3 reads CASSFAGGGGYTF. In DNA form, the CDR3 reads TGTGCCAGCAGTTTCGCAGGGGGAGGAGGCTACACCTTC.

The V and J genes are TRBV5-8 and TRBJ1-5; 7 bases fit TRBD1. The CDR3 covers 17 residues. The J segment lost 0 bases and the V segment lost 7 bases, leaving 13 bases of the junction unmatched. The germline CDR1 and CDR2 sequences are SGHTS and YDEGEE. Here the CDR3 reads CASAKPGTANSNQPQHF. CDR3 in DNA: TGTGCCAGCGCGAAACCGGGGACAGCAAATAGCAATCAGCCCCAGCATTTT. The full variable domain, completed using reference TRBV5-8 and TRBJ1-5, is EAGVTQSPTHLIKTRGQQATLRCSPISGHTSVYWYQQALGLGLQFLLWYDEGEERNRGNFPPRFSGRQFPNYSSELNVNALELEDSALYLCASAKPGTANSNQPQHFGDGTRLSIL.

The J gene is TRBJ2-2, the V gene TRBV11-3, with a possible D match to TRBD2 (5 bases). Looked up from germline, CDR1 is SGHNT and CDR2 is YENEEA. This CDR3 is 13 amino acids long. Deletions cut 7 bases from V and 7 bases from J, with 13 bases between. The CDR3 loop reads CASNRGAGGELFF. CDR3 in DNA: TGTGCCAGCAACCGGGGTGCAGGCGGGGAGCTGTTTTTT.

The chain links TRBV6-5 to TRBJ2-7; D possibly corresponds to TRBD1 (6 bases). The CDR3 is 13 amino acids. The V gene's germline CDR1 is MNHEY and CDR2 SVGAGI. Trimming pared 5 bases from V and 3 bases from J, leaving 11 bases between. For the CDR3, the DNA is TGTGCCAGCAGTAGGGACACCATCTACGAGCAGTACTTC. Translation: CASSRDTIYEQYF.

The genes are TRBV10-3 and TRBJ1-1; D possibly corresponds to TRBD1 (5 bases). V was cut by 7 bases and J by 0 bases, with 9 bases left in between. CDR1 ENHRY and CDR2 SYGVKD come from the germline V gene. This CDR3 is 13 amino acids long. The DNA of the CDR3 is TGTGCCATCATGGGACTTTTGAACACTGAAGCTTTCTTT. Translation: CAIMGLLNTEAFF.